The present T cell receptor beta chain was sequenced within a study of cytomegalovirus exposure and HLA in healthy donors. This clone was seen a few times. The CDR3 extends over 13 amino acids. V lost 2 bases to trimming and J lost 0 bases, with 5 bases between them. Germline CDR1 and CDR2: SGHNT and YYREEE (reference sequence). Both 60 Vbeta primers and 13 Jbeta primers went into the PCR. Clones were sequenced by immunoSEQ multiplex PCR, and TCRdb holds only the in-frame ones, with some missing. Of 79,000 or so clones in the sample, 60% to 75% are singletons; the top ten hold 15% to 20%. The sequenced sample was PBMCs. This sequence joins TRBV5-4 and TRBJ1-1, with unresolved D. This receptor was identified in a woman aged 35 to 49 in good health and CMV-seropositive. The CDR3 reads CASSLEVNTEAFF. DNA for the CDR3: TGTGCCAGCAGCTTAGAGGTGAACACTGAAGCTTTCTTT.